This TCR beta chain was sequenced in a study of circulating and synovial CD4+ cells in juvenile arthritis (dated by TCRdb to the mid-2010s). Background on the whole study: Within each patient, the TCRbeta CDR3 repertoires of synovial CD4 T cells, bulk blood CD4 T cells and circulating HLA-DR+ CD4 T cells were compared. The goal of repertoire sequencing was to confirm that a circulating synovial-like CD4 T cell subset was enriched in synovial clonotypes.

Sequences SGHDT (CDR1) and YYEEEE (CDR2) are obtained from the germline V gene. Trimming leaves V shorter by 2 bases and J shorter by 1 base, with the junction holding 4 bases beyond the gene matches. The CDR3 sequence holds 17 residues, the cysteine and phenylalanine included. Here the CDR3 DNA is all that survives: 51 bases in frame from base 1. The library relied on the immunoSEQ multiplex PCR assay. TCRbeta CDR3 sequencing was carried out by an external provider as a commercial service. Processing in the source paper ran as follows. Productive nucleotide sequences and amino acid sequences obtained through in silico translation were used in the analyses. Diversity was measured as Renyi entropy over a range of alpha values, and the median of 200 repeated subsamples was taken to equalise sample size. For clustering, the distance between each pair of repertoires was computed as one minus the Chao-modified Jaccard index, which corrected for under-sampling. Frequency-weighted overlap with synovial clonotypes was calculated over 200 sample sizes with 200 draws without replacement at each size, and the overlap was reported at the size of the smaller sample. The source is immuneACCESS, and TCRdb retained only in-frame sequences with V and J called. Part of the clones is not carried over; for the studies checked, unresolved V genes explain less than half of this, and the remainder is unexplained. That table supplies the V and J calls and clone size; D and trimming were determined from the DNA. The sample contains over 30,000 clones, 90% to 95% of them found a single time. The biggest ten clones account for around 0.15% of the sample.

The sequenced samples came from patients who had active juvenile idiopathic arthritis. Cells were sorted immediately after thawing, with dead cells excluded using Live/Dead Fixable Near-IR Stain. The paper's findings and limits, for the study overall: Because T cell genome counts in CPL samples and bulk blood CD4 samples differed by at least an order of magnitude, sample-size effects were addressed. The difference between circulating pathogenic-like lymphocytes and bulk blood T cells was not detected by traditional Vbeta family usage analysis. Circulating pathogenic-like lymphocytes clustered with synovial T cells and shared a substantially higher fraction of CDR3 sequences with synovium than bulk blood. Overlap with synovium increased with sequencing depth, so measured shared-clonotype fractions likely underestimated the full repertoire overlap. Synovial and circulating pathogenic-like lymphocyte repertoires were less diverse than bulk blood CD4 repertoires, with some CPL samples as oligoclonal as synovium.

With regard to this clone: No antigen is known for it. Base qualities are missing; no much larger clone stands one base away.

This receptor chain uses TRBV5-6 and TRBJ2-3, and TRBD2 matches 13 of the central bases. This TCR was recovered from a human donor with juvenile idiopathic arthritis. The specimen was CD4+ T cells from blood. The nucleotides read TGTGCCAGCAGCTTCCTGGGGACTAGCGGGGGCACAGATACGCAGTATTTT. Translation gives CASSFLGTSGGTDTQYF. With all but the CDR3 taken from the reference TRBV5-6 and TRBJ2-3 genes, the full variable domain is: DAGVTQSPTHLIKTRGQQVTLRCSPKSGHDTVSWYQQALGQGPQFIFQYYEEEERQRGNFPDRFSGHQFPNYSSELNVNALLLGDSALYLCASSFLGTSGGTDTQYFGPGTRLTVL.